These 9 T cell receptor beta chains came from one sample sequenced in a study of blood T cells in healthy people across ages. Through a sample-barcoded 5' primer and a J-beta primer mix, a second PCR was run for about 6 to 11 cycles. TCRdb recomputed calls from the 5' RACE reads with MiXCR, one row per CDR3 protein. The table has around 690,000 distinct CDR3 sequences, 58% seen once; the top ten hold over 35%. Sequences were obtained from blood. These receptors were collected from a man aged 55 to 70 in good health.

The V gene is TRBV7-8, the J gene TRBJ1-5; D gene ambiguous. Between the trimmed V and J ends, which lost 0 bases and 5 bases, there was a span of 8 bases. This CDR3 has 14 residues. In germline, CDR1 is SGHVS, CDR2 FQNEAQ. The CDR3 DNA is TGTGCCAGCAGCTTAGCAGGGTACGATCAGCCCCAGCATTTT. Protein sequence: CASSLAGYDQPQHF.

The CDR3 DNA follows: TGTGCCAGCAGCGTAGAGGGGACTAGCGGGGGTGAGCAGTACTTC. Translating it yields CASSVEGTSGGEQYF. The rearrangement uses TRBV9 and TRBJ2-5, with TRBD2 identical over 14 bases. The germline gives CDR1 SGDLS, CDR2 YYNGEE. CDR3 length: 15 amino acids. Trimming cost V 0 bases and J 11 bases; bases outside gene matches: 6.

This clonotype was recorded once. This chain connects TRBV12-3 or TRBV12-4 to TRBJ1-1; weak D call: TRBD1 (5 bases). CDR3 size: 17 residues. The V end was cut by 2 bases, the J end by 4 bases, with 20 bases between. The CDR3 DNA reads TGTGCCAGCAGTTTACTTCTAGGGACGGCTGAGGGCACTGAAGCTTTCTTT. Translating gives CASSLLLGTAEGTEAFF.

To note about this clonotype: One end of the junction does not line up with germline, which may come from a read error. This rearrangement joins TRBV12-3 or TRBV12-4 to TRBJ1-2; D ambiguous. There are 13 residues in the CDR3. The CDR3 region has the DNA TGTGCCAGCAGTGTAGCCCCATCACTTGGCTACACCTTC. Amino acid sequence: CASSVAPSLGYTF.

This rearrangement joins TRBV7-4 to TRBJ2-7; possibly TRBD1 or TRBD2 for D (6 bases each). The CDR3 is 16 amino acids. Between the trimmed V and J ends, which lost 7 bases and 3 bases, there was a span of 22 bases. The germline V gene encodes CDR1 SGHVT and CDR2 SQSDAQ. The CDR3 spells CASTGRGQAADYEQYF. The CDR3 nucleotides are TGTGCCAGCACCGGCCGGGGGCAAGCTGCGGACTACGAGCAGTACTTC.

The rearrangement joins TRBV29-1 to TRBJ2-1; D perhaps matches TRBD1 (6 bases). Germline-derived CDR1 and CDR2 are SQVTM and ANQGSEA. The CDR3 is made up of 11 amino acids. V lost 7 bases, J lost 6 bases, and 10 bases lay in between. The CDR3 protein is CSGTDSNEQFF. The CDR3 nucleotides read TGCAGCGGTACGGACAGCAATGAGCAGTTCTTC.

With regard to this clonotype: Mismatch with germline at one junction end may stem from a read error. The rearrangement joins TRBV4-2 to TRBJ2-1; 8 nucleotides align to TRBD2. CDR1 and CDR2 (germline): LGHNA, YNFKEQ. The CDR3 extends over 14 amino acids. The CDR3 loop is CTSSLAGLYNEQFF. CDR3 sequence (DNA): TGTACCAGCAGCCTAGCGGGCCTATACAATGAGCAGTTCTTC.

CDR3 nucleotides: TGCGCCAGCAGCTTGTCAACGGGACAGGGCCTCTACGAGCAGTACTTC. It encodes CASSLSTGQGLYEQYF. This sequence joins TRBV5-1 and TRBJ2-7, with 9 bases fitting TRBD1. Trimming at V came to 1 base and at J to 3 bases, leaving 8 bases not matched to a gene. CDR3 size: 16 residues. In germline, CDR1 is SGHRS, CDR2 YFSETQ. The variable domain in full, with the rest retrieved from reference TRBV5-1 and TRBJ2-7, is KAGVTQTPRYLIKTRGQQVTLSCSPISGHRSVSWYQQTPGQGLQFLFEYFSETQRNKGNFPGRFSGRQFSNSRSEMNVSTLELGDSALYLCASSLSTGQGLYEQYFGPGTRLTVT.

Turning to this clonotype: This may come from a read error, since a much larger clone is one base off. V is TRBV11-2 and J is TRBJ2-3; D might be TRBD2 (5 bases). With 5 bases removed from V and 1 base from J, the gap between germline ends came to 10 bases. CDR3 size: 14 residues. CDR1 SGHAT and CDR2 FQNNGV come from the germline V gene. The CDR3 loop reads CASSADLRTDTQYF. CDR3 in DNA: TGTGCCAGCAGCGCGGACTTACGCACAGATACGCAGTATTTT.